One and the same sample provided the 20 T cell receptor beta chains below, sequenced in a study of cytomegalovirus exposure and HLA in healthy donors. The primer mix had 60 Vbeta and 13 Jbeta primers. Data came from immunoSEQ multiplex PCR; TCRdb stores just in-frame clones and leaves some out. The sample contains some 150,000 clones, about four fifths of which appear only once. Input material: PBMCs. The receptors originated from a woman between 18 and 29 years old in good health and CMV-seropositive.

V usage is TRBV30 and J usage is TRBJ2-7; D is possibly TRBD1 (6 bases). The germline gives CDR1 GTSNPN, CDR2 SVGIG (reference sequence). The CDR3 contains 13 residues. V lost 3 bases and J 5 bases, leaving 14 bases between the germline ends. The CDR3 loop is CAWSGGQQDEQYF. The CDR3 DNA is TGTGCCTGGAGCGGCGGACAGCAGGACGAGCAGTACTTC.

The genes are TRBV6-1 and TRBJ1-5; D is uncertain. The length of the CDR3 is 15 residues. From germline, CDR1 is MNHNS and CDR2 SASEGT. V lost 4 bases and J 2 bases, leaving 12 bases between the germline ends. CDR3 loop: CASSAGRERNQPQHF. The CDR3 bases are TGTGCCAGCAGTGCCGGTCGGGAACGCAATCAGCCCCAGCATTTT.

This clone was picked up a small number of times. This chain connects TRBV5-1 to TRBJ1-1, with 7 positions matching TRBD1. Trimming took 0 bases from V and 12 from J; bases not matched to a gene: 5. The germline V gene encodes CDR1 SGHRS and CDR2 YFSETQ. The CDR3 length is 12 residues. The chain's CDR3 is CASSLEGGKTFF. In nucleotides, the CDR3 is TGCGCCAGCAGCTTGGAAGGGGGCAAAACTTTCTTT.

The rearrangement joins TRBV5-1 to TRBJ2-5; 7 bases are a match to TRBD1. The V gene end was trimmed by 5 bases and the J gene end by 5 bases; junction bases not matched to a gene: 12. This CDR3 has 15 amino acids. Germline V gives CDR1 SGHRS, CDR2 YFSETQ. CDR3 sequence: CASSLQGVIRETQYF. The CDR3 DNA is TGCGCCAGCAGTCTGCAGGGGGTGATTCGGGAGACCCAGTACTTC. Combining the CDR3 with reference TRBV5-1 and TRBJ2-5 gives the whole variable domain KAGVTQTPRYLIKTRGQQVTLSCSPISGHRSVSWYQQTPGQGLQFLFEYFSETQRNKGNFPGRFSGRQFSNSRSEMNVSTLELGDSALYLCASSLQGVIRETQYFGPGTRLLVL.

The chain combines TRBV7-2 with TRBJ2-5; 11 nucleotides match TRBD2. Germline V gives CDR1 SGHTA, CDR2 FQGNSA. The V gene end was trimmed by 6 bases and the J gene end by 0 bases; junction bases not matched to a gene: 3. The CDR3 contains 15 residues. The CDR3 is CASRGGLADQETQYF. The CDR3 DNA reads as TGTGCCAGCAGGGGGGGACTAGCGGACCAAGAGACCCAGTACTTC.

The chain combines TRBV4-2 with TRBJ1-5; possible D gene TRBD1, 6 bases. The V gene lost 4 bases and the J gene lost 1 base, with 20 bases spanning the gap. This CDR3 comprises 18 residues. Germline V gene sequence: CDR1 LGHNA, CDR2 YNFKEQ. This CDR3 reads CASSRFFVGGHSNQPQHF. The CDR3 DNA sequence: TGTGCCAGCAGCCGGTTTTTCGTAGGGGGTCACAGCAATCAGCCCCAGCATTTT.

This rearrangement joins TRBV5-1 to TRBJ2-7; maybe TRBD1 (6 bases). The length of the CDR3 is 15 residues. V lost 3 bases and J 3 bases, leaving 16 bases between the germline ends. In germline, CDR1 is SGHRS, CDR2 YFSETQ. The CDR3 DNA reads as TGCGCCAGCAGCTCGATACAGGGCAGCGACTACGAGCAGTACTTC. Protein product: CASSSIQGSDYEQYF.

The rearrangement uses TRBV4-1 and TRBJ2-3; 8 positions agree with TRBD2. Trimming removed 0 bases from V and 0 bases from J; junction bases left unmatched: 17. This CDR3 contains 21 residues. The germline gives CDR1 MGHRA, CDR2 YSYEKL. The CDR3: CASSQESLRSGGLTSTDTQYF. The CDR3 nucleotides are TGCGCCAGCAGCCAAGAGTCTTTGAGGTCGGGGGGGCTCACTAGCACAGATACGCAGTATTTT.

This chain uses TRBV21-1 with TRBJ1-5; no check of the table's D call, TRBD1, against the DNA was made. TRBV21-1 is marked as a pseudogene. The length of the CDR3 is 21 residues. In nucleotides, the CDR3 is TGTGCCAGCAGCAAAGCTGAGTGGGGGACAGGGGGAACTTACTTAGGTCAGCCCCAGCATTTT. Protein: CASSKAEWGTGGTYLGQPQHF.

This chain connects TRBV15 to TRBJ1-1; maybe TRBD1 (5 bases). The V gene lost 3 bases and the J gene lost 11 bases, with 10 bases spanning the gap. The CDR3 extends over 11 amino acids. CDR1 LNHNV and CDR2 YYDKDF come from the germline V gene (reference sequence). CDR3 region: CATSRGGDAFF. The DNA of the CDR3 is TGTGCCACCAGCAGGGGCGGGGACGCTTTCTTT.

This chain joins TRBV14 and TRBJ2-2, with 7 nucleotides matching TRBD1. The CDR3 runs 15 residues. Germline V gives CDR1 SGHDN, CDR2 FVKESK. Germline trimming cut 6 bases from V and 5 bases from J; bases unmatched to any gene: 9. Here the CDR3 DNA reads TGTGCCAGCAGAAAAACCGGGACAGTGACCGGGGAGCTGTTTTTT. It is translated as CASRKTGTVTGELFF.

This chain uses TRBV6-1 with TRBJ1-1; 9 positions agree with TRBD1. The length of the CDR3 is 16 residues. The V segment lost 2 bases and the J segment 5 bases; nucleotides outside the gene matches: 9. Germline CDR1 MNHNS, CDR2 SASEGT. The CDR3 DNA follows: TGTGCCAGCAGTGAATGGCCGGGACAGGGTCAGACTGAAGCTTTCTTT. Protein sequence: CASSEWPGQGQTEAFF.

V usage is TRBV30 and J usage is TRBJ2-2; 8 positions agree with TRBD1. J gave up 4 bases and V 4 bases, and 5 bases lay outside the gene matches. Per germline, CDR1 GTSNPN and CDR2 SVGIG (reference sequence). This CDR3 spans 14 amino acids. This CDR3 reads CAWTRQGPTGELFF. CDR3 DNA sequence: TGTGCCTGGACTCGACAGGGGCCCACCGGGGAGCTGTTTTTT.

CDR3 sequence: CAWSVGQGYNSPLHF. The CDR3 nucleotides are TGTGCCTGGAGTGTCGGACAGGGGTATAATTCACCCCTCCACTTT. This sequence joins TRBV30 and TRBJ1-6; 9 nucleotides align to TRBD1. The CDR3 is made up of 15 amino acids. Losses at the gene ends were 0 bases for V and 4 bases for J; bases not matched to a gene: 1. Germline assignment: CDR1 GTSNPN and CDR2 SVGIG (reference sequence).

This chain uses TRBV19 with TRBJ2-4; D gene unclear. The CDR3 has 14 residues. Trimming left V 1 base short and J 7 bases short, with 11 bases between. Germline V lookup: CDR1 LNHDA, CDR2 SQIVND (reference sequence). CDR3 region: CASSIATPRNIQYF. The CDR3 coding sequence is TGTGCCAGTAGTATAGCGACTCCGCGGAACATTCAGTACTTC.

V gene TRBV5-1 combines with J gene TRBJ2-7, with D possibly matching TRBD1 (6 bases). The length of the CDR3 is 17 residues. CDR1 is SGHRS, CDR2 YFSETQ, per germline. V lost 4 bases to trimming and J lost 5 bases, with 25 bases between them. The CDR3 sequence: CASSPKPYREFPHEQYF. The CDR3 nucleotides are TGCGCCAGCAGCCCCAAACCTTACAGGGAATTCCCCCACGAGCAGTACTTC.

This chain connects TRBV6-1 to TRBJ2-2; 11 bases are shared with TRBD1. The CDR3 totals 16 residues. Germline V gene sequence: CDR1 MNHNS, CDR2 SASEGT. Trimming took 2 bases from V and 6 from J; bases not matched to a gene: 5. The DNA for the CDR3 is TGTGCCAGCAGTGAACGGACAGGGGGCAGGGCCGGGGAGCTGTTTTTT. Protein product: CASSERTGGRAGELFF.

In this sample, this clone turned up a few times. The chain carries TRBV7-2 and TRBJ1-2; 10 bases are shared with TRBD1. CDR3 length: 14 residues. The germline gives CDR1 SGHTA, CDR2 FQGNSA. The junction had 2 bases not matched to a gene; V was cut back by 4 bases and J by 3 bases. The CDR3 here is CASSSGQGDYGYTF. The CDR3, as DNA: TGTGCCAGCAGCTCCGGACAGGGGGACTATGGCTACACCTTC.

This rearrangement joins TRBV9 to TRBJ2-1, with unresolved D. Germline assignment: CDR1 SGDLS and CDR2 YYNGEE. V gave up 1 base and J gave up 0 bases, with 14 bases separating them. The CDR3 is 17 residues long. The CDR3 DNA reads TGTGCCAGCAGCGTACTTTCCGTTCTTAGCTCCTACAATGAGCAGTTCTTC. This codes for CASSVLSVLSSYNEQFF.

Here the CDR3 reads CASSLGRATDTQYF. The CDR3 nucleotides read TGTGCCAGCAGCTTAGGGCGGGCTACAGATACGCAGTATTTT. The rearrangement links TRBV7-2 to TRBJ2-3; perhaps TRBD2 as D (5 bases). Germline V gene data show CDR1 as SGHTA and CDR2 as FQGNSA. The CDR3 has 14 amino acids. The germline V and J ends were trimmed by 1 base and 3 bases, with 8 bases remaining between them.